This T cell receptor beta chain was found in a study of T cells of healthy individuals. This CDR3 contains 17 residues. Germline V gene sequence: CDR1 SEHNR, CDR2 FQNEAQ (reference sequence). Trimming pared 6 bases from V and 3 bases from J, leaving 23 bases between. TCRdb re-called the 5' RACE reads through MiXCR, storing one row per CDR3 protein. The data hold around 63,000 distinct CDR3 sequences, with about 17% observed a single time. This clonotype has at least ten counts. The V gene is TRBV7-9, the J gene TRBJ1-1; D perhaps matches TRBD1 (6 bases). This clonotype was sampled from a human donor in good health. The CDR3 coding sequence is TGTGCCAGCAGTCCTAAGGGGGGAGCCTTGAGTTACACTGAAGCTTTCTTT. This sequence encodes CASSPKGGALSYTEAFF.